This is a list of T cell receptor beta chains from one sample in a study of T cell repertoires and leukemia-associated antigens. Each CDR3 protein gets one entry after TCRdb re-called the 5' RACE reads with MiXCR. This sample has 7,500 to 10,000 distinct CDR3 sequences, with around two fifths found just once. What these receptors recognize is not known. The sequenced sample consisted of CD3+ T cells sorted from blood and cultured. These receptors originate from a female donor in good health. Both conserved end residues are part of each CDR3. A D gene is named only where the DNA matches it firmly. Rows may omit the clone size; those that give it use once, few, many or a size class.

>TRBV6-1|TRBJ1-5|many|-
CASQGQNNQPQHF
TGTGCCAGCCAGGGTCAGAACAATCAGCCCCAGCATTTT
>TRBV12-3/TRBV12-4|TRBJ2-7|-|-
CASRRESEQYF
TGTGCCAGCAGGAGGGAGTCCGAGCAGTACTTC
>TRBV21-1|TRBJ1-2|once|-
CASSTDSTRNYGYTF
TGTGCCAGCAGCACAGACAGTACACGTAACTATGGCTACACCTTC
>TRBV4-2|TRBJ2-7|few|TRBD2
CASSKTGTSGRSEQYF
TGTGCCAGCAGCAAAACAGGGACTAGCGGGAGGAGCGAGCAGTACTTC
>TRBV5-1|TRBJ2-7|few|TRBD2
CASRSRGSSGRIYEQYF
TGCGCCAGCAGGTCCAGGGGGTCTAGCGGGAGGATCTACGAGCAGTACTTC
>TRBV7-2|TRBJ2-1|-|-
CASSWGGTLYNEQFF
TGTGCCAGCAGCTGGGGCGGGACACTCTACAACGAGCAGTTCTTC
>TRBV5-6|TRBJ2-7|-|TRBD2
CASSSGLESYEQYF
TGTGCCAGCAGCTCGGGACTAGAGAGCTACGAGCAGTACTTC
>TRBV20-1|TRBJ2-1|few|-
CSASPPAPGYNEQFF
TGCAGTGCTAGCCCACCAGCCCCAGGGTACAATGAGCAGTTCTTC
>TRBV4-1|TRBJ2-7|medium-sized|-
CASSRQEDSYEQYF
TGCGCCAGCAGCCGACAGGAGGACTCCTACGAGCAGTACTTC
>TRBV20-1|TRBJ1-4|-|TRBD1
CSARGDRGEKLFF
TGCAGTGCCCGAGGGGACAGGGGAGAAAAACTGTTTTTT
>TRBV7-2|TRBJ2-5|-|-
CASSFSTEETQYF
TGTGCCAGCAGCTTTAGCACGGAGGAGACCCAGTACTTC
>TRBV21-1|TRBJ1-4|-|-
CASSTHPGGREKLFF
TGTGCCAGCAGCACCCATCCAGGGGGCCGCGAAAAACTGTTTTTT
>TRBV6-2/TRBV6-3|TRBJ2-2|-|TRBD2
CASSYPPGLVLTGELFF
TGTGCCAGCAGTTACCCTCCGGGACTAGTTCTTACCGGGGAGCTGTTTTTT
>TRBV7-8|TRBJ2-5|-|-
CASSLVESYIETPYF
TGTGCCAGCAGCTTAGTGGAAAGCTATATTGAGACCCCGTACTTC
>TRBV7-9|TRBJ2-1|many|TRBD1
CASSSRDRGLPEQFF
TGTGCCAGCAGCTCCCGGGACAGGGGTCTCCCTGAGCAGTTCTTC
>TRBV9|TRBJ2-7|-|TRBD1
CDSSGVTGGRVQYF
TGTGACAGCAGCGGGGTGACAGGGGGCCGGGTGCAGTACTTC
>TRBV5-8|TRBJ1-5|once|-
CASSRRGQPQHF
TGTGCCAGCAGCCGACGGGGGCAGCCCCAGCATTTT
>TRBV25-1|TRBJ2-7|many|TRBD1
CASQLRTGGYEQYF
TGTGCCAGCCAACTCAGGACAGGCGGCTACGAGCAGTACTTC
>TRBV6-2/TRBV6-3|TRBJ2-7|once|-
CASSYALMGEQYF
TGTGCCAGCAGTTACGCCCTGATGGGCGAGCAGTACTTC
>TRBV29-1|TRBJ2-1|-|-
CSVIGENTNYNEQFF
TGCAGCGTTATTGGTGAAAATACAAACTACAATGAGCAGTTCTTC
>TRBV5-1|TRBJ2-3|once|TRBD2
CATSGGSGTDTQYF
TGCGCCACCTCCGGCGGGAGCGGCACAGATACGCAGTATTTT
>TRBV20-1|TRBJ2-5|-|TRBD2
CSVFAGVIQETQYF
TGCAGTGTTTTTGCGGGAGTTATCCAAGAGACCCAGTACTTC
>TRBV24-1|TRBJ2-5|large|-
CATSDRHQQETQYF
TGTGCCACCAGTGATCGACACCAACAAGAGACCCAGTACTTC
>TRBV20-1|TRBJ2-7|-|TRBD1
CSARPGQGNPEQYF
TGCAGTGCTAGACCGGGACAGGGAAACCCCGAGCAGTACTTC
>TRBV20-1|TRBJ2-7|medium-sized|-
CSARRPGRGGEQYF
TGCAGTGCTAGAAGACCGGGAAGAGGCGGCGAGCAGTACTTC
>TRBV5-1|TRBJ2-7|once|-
CASGPGSTYEQYF
TGCGCCAGCGGCCCGGGTTCCACCTACGAGCAGTACTTC
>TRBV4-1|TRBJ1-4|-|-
CASSQAGQPNEKPFF
TGCGCCAGCAGCCAAGCCGGACAGCCAAACGAAAAACCGTTTTTT
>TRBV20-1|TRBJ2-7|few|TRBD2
CSARPMGLAIYEQYF
TGCAGTGCTAGACCAATGGGACTAGCGATCTACGAGCAGTACTTC
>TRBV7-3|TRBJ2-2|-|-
CASSFLGSAGTGELFF
TGTGCCAGCAGCTTCCTAGGGAGCGCGGGCACCGGGGAGCTGTTTTTT
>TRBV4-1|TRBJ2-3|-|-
CASSLDPGTDTQYF
TGCGCCAGCAGCCTCGACCCTGGGACAGATACGCAGTATTTT
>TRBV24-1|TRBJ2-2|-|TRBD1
CATSDLTGQGNTGELFF
TGTGCCACCAGTGATTTGACCGGACAGGGGAACACCGGGGAGCTGTTTTTT
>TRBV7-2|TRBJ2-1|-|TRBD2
CASSLLAGVSNEQFF
TGTGCCAGCAGCTTACTAGCGGGAGTTAGCAATGAGCAGTTCTTC
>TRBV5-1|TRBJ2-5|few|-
CASSYRMAQAKQETQYF
TGCGCCAGCAGCTACCGGATGGCCCAAGCGAAGCAAGAGACCCAGTACTTC
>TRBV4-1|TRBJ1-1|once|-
CASGQARVGNTEAFF
TGCGCCAGCGGCCAAGCTCGCGTGGGGAACACTGAGGCTTTCTTT
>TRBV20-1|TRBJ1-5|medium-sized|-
CSAKTGYQPQHF
TGCAGTGCCAAGACAGGTTATCAGCCCCAGCATTTT
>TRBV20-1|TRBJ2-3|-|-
CSASKGKADPLYF
TGCAGTGCTAGTAAAGGGAAGGCGGACCCTCTGTATTTT
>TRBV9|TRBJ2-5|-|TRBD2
CASSVGGLGETQYF
TGTGCCAGCAGCGTAGGAGGACTAGGAGAGACCCAGTACTTC
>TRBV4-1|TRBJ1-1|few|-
CASSQVIFGAEAFF
TGCGCCAGCAGCCAAGTTATCTTTGGCGCTGAAGCTTTCTTT
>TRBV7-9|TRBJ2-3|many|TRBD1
CASQLDRVYPPDTQYF
TGTGCCAGCCAACTGGACAGGGTTTACCCACCAGATACGCAGTATTTT
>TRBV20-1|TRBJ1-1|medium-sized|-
CSARDRGYWGLNTEAFF
TGCAGTGCTAGAGATCGAGGGTATTGGGGTTTGAACACTGAAGCTTTCTTT
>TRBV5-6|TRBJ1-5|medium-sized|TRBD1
CASSRTGSNQPQHF
TGTGCCAGCAGCCGGACAGGGAGCAATCAGCCCCAGCATTTT
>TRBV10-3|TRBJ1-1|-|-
CAISVRGKGETEAFF
TGTGCCATCAGTGTGAGAGGGAAAGGGGAGACTGAAGCTTTCTTT
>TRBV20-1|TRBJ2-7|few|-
CSARSGGDSYEQYF
TGCAGTGCACGTAGCGGTGGGGACTCCTACGAGCAGTACTTC
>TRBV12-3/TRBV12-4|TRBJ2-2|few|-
CASSLGLRSTGELFF
TGTGCCAGCAGTTTGGGCCTGAGGAGTACCGGGGAGCTGTTTTTT
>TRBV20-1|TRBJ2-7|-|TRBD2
CSASREAGVGEQYF
TGCAGTGCTAGCCGGGAAGCGGGAGTGGGCGAGCAGTACTTC
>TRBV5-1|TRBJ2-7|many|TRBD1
CASSSETGGEQYF
TGCGCCAGCAGCTCAGAAACAGGGGGCGAGCAGTACTTC
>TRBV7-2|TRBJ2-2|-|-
CASSLEVLFGTEELFF
TGTGCCAGCAGCTTAGAGGTGTTATTTGGCACCGAGGAGCTGTTTTTT
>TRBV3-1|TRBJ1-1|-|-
CASSQGSGTEAFF
TGTGCCAGCAGCCAAGGGTCGGGCACTGAAGCTTTCTTT
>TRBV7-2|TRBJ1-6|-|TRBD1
CASSSTGGAGSPLHF
TGTGCCAGCAGCTCAACAGGGGGCGCGGGTTCACCCCTCCACTTT
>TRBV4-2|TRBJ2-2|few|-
CASSQEGPFRNTGELFF
TGTGCCAGCAGCCAAGAAGGTCCGTTCCGCAACACCGGGGAGCTGTTTTTT
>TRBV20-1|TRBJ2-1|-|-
CSAPEARAPYNEQFF
TGCAGTGCTCCGGAAGCGAGAGCTCCCTACAATGAGCAGTTCTTC
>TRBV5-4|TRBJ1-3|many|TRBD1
CASSGSPGQGHTIYF
TGTGCCAGCAGCGGTTCGCCGGGACAGGGGCACACCATATATTTT
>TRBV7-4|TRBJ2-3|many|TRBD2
CANGRDTQYF
TGTGCCAACGGGAGGGATACGCAGTATTTT
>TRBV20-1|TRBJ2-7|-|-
CSARDMLGGAYAQYF
TGCAGTGCTAGGGACATGTTGGGGGGAGCCTACGCGCAGTACTTC